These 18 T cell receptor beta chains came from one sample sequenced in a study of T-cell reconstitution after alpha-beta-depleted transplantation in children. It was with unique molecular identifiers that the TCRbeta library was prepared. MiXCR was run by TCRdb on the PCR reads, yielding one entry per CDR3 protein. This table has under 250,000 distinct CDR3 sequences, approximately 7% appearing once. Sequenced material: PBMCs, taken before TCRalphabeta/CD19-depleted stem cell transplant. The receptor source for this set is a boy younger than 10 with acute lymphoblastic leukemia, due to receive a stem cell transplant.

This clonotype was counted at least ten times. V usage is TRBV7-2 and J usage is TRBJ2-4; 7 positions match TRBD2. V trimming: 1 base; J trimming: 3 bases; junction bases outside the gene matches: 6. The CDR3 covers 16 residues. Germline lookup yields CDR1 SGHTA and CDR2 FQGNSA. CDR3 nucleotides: TGTGCCAGCAGCTTAGATGGGCCGGGGGGCAAAAACATTCAGTACTTC. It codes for CASSLDGPGGKNIQYF.

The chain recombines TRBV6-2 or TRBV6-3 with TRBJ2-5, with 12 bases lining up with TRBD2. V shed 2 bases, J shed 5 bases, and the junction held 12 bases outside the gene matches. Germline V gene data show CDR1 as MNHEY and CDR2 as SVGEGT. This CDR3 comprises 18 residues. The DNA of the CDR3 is TGTGCCAGCAGTTACGCCTACCGACTAGCGGGAGTGCACGAGACCCAGTACTTC. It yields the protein CASSYAYRLAGVHETQYF.

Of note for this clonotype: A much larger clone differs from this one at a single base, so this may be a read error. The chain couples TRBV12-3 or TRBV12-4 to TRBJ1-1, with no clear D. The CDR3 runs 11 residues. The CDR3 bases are TGTCCCAGCAGTTTAGGGAGTGAAGCTTTCTTT. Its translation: CPSSLGSEAFF.

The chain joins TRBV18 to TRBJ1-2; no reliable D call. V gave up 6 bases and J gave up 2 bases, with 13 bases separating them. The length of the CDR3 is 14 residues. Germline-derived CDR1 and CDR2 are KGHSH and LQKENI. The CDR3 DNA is TGTGCCAGCTCCCTTAGCGGGCACAACTATGGCTACACCTTC. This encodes CASSLSGHNYGYTF.

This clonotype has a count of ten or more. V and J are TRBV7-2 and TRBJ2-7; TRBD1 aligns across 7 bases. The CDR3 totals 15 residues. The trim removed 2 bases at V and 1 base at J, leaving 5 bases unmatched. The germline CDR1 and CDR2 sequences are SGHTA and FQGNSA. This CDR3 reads CASSLQAGGSYEQYF. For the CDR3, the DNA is TGTGCCAGCAGCTTACAGGCAGGGGGTTCCTACGAGCAGTACTTC. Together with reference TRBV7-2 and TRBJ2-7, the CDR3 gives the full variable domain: GAGVSQSPSNKVTEKGKDVELRCDPISGHTALYWYRQSLGQGLEFLIYFQGNSAPDKSGLPSDRFSAERTGGSVSTLTIQRTQQEDSAVYLCASSLQAGGSYEQYFGPGTRLTVT.

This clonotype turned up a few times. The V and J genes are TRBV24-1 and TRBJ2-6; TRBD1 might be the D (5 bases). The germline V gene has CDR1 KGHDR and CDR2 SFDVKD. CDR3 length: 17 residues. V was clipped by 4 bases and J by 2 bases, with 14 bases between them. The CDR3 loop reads CATSDPQGSTGANVLTF. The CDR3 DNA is TGTGCCACCAGTGACCCCCAGGGTTCAACTGGGGCCAACGTCCTGACTTTC.

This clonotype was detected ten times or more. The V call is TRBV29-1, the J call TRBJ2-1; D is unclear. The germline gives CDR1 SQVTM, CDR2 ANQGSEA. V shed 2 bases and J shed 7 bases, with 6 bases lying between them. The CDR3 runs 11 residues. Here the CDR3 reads CSVENGNEQFF. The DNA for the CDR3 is TGCAGCGTTGAAAACGGGAATGAGCAGTTCTTC.

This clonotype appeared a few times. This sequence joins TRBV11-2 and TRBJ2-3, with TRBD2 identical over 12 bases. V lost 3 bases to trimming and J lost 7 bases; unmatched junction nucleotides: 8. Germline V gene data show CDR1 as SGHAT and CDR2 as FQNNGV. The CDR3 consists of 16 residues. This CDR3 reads CASSFQLAGGTNTQYF. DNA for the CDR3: TGTGCCAGCAGCTTTCAACTAGCGGGGGGAACGAATACGCAGTATTTT.

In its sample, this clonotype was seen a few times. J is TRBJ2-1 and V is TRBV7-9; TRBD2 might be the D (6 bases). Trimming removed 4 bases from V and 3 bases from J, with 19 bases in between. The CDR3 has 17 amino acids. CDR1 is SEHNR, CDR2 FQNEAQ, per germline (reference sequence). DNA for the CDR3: TGTGCCAGCAGCTCGAGAAACCGCGGGACCGACTACAATGAGCAGTTCTTC. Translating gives CASSSRNRGTDYNEQFF.

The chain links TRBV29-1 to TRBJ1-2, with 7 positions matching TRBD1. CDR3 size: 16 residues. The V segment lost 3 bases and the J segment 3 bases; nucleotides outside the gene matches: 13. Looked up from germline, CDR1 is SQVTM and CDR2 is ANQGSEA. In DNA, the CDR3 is TGCAGCGTTGAGAGCCCCTTTGACAGGGACGACTATGGCTACACCTTC. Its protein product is CSVESPFDRDDYGYTF.

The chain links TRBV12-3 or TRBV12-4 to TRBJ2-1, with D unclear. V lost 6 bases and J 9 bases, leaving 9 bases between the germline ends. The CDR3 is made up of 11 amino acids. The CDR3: CASRAPGEQFF. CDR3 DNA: TGTGCCAGCAGGGCACCAGGTGAGCAGTTCTTC.

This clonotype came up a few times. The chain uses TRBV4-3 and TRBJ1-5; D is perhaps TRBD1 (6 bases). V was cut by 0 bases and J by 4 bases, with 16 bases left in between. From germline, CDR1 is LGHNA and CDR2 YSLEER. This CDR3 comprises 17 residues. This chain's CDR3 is CASSQDQREGGNQPQHF. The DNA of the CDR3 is TGCGCCAGCAGCCAAGATCAGAGGGAGGGGGGAAATCAGCCCCAGCATTTT.

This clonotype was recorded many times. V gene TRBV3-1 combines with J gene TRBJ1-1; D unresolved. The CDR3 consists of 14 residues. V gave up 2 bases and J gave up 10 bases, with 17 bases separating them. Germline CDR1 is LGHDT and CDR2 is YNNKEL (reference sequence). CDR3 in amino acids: CASSQLWPPQLAFF. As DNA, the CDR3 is TGTGCCAGCAGCCAACTCTGGCCACCTCAGTTAGCTTTCTTT. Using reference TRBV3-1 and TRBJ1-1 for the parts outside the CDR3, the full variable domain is DTAVSQTPKYLVTQMGNDKSIKCEQNLGHDTMYWYKQDSKKFLKIMFSYNNKELIINETVPNRFSPKSPDKAHLNLHINSLELGDSAVYFCASSQLWPPQLAFFGQGTRLTVV.

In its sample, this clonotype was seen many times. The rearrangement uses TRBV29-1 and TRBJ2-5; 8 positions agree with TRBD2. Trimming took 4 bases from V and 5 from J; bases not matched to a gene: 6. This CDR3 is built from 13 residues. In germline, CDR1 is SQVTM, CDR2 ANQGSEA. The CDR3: CSVALGLGETQYF. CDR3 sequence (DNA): TGCAGCGTTGCCCTGGGACTAGGGGAGACCCAGTACTTC.

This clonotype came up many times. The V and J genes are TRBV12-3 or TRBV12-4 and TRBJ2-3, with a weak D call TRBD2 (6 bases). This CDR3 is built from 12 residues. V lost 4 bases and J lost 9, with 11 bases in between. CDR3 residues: CASSSGTSTQYF. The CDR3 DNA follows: TGTGCCAGCAGTTCAGGGACTTCCACGCAGTATTTT.

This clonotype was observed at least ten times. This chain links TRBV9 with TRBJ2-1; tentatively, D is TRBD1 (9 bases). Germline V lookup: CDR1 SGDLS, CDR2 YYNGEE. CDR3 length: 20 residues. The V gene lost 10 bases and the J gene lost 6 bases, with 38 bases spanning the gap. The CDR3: CARGDREEAGAHGCCNEQFF. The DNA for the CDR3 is TGTGCCCGGGGGGACAGGGAGGAAGCGGGAGCCCACGGTTGCTGCAATGAGCAGTTCTTC. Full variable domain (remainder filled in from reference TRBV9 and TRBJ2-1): DSGVTQTPKHLITATGQRVTLRCSPRSGDLSVYWYQQSLDQGLQFLIQYYNGEERAKGNILERFSAQQFPDLHSELNLSSLELGDSALYFCARGDREEAGAHGCCNEQFFGPGTRLTVL.

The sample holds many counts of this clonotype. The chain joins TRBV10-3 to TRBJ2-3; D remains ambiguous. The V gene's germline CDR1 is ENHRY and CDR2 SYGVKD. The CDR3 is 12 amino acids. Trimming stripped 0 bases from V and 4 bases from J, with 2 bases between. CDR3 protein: CAISESSDTQYF. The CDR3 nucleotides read TGTGCCATCAGTGAGTCGTCAGATACGCAGTATTTT.

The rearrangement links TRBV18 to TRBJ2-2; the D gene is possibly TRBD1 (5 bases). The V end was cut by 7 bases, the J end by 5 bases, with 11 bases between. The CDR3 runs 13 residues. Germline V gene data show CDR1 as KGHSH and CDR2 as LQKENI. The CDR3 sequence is CASYPSGTGELFF. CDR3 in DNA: TGTGCCAGCTATCCTTCAGGGACCGGGGAGCTGTTTTTT. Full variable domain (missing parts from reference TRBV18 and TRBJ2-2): NAGVMQNPRHLVRRRGQEARLRCSPMKGHSHVYWYRQLPEEGLKFMVYLQKENIIDESGMPKERFSAEFPKEGPSILRIQQVVRGDSAAYFCASYPSGTGELFFGEGSRLTVL.